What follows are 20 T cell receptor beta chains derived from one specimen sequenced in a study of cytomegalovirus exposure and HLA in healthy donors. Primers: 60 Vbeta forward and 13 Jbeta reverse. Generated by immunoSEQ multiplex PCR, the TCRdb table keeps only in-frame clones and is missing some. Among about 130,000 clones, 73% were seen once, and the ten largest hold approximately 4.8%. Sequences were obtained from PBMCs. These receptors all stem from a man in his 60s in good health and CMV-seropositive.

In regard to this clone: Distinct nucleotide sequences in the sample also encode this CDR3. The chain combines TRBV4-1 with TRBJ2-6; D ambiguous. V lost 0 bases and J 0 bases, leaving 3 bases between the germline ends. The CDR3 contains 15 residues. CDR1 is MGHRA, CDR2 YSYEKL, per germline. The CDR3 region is CASSQDSSGANVLTF. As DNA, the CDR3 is TGCGCCAGCAGCCAAGACAGCTCTGGGGCCAACGTCCTGACTTTC.

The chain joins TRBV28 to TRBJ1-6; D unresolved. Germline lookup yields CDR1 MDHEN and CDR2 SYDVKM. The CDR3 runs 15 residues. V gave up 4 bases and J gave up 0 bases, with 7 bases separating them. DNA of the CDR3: TGTGCCAGCAGTTCCCTAGTCTCCTATAATTCACCCCTCCACTTT. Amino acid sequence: CASSSLVSYNSPLHF.

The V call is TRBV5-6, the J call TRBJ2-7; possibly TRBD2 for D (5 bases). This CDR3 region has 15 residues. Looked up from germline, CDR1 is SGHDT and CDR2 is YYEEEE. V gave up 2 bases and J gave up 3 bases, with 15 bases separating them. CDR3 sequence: CASSFGIRDNYEQYF. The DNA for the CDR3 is TGTGCCAGCAGCTTTGGAATCCGGGATAACTACGAGCAGTACTTC.

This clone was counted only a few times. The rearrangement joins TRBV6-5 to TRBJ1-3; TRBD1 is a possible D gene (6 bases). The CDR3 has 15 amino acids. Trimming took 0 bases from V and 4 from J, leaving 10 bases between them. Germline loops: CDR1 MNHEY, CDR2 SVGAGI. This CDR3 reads CASSYSGRGGNTIYF. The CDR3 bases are TGTGCCAGCAGTTACTCAGGCAGGGGAGGAAACACCATATATTTT.

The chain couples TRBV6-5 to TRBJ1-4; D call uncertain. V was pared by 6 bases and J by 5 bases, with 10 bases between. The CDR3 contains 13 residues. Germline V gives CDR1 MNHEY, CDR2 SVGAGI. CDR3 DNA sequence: TGTGCCAGCAGCCTCCACTCGAATGAAAAACTGTTTTTT. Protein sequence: CASSLHSNEKLFF.

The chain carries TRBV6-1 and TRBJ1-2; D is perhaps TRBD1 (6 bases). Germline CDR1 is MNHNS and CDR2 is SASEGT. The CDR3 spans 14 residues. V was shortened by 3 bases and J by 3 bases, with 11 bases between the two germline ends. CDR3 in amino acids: CASSDAGADYGYTF. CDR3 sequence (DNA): TGTGCCAGCAGTGACGCAGGGGCAGACTATGGCTACACCTTC.

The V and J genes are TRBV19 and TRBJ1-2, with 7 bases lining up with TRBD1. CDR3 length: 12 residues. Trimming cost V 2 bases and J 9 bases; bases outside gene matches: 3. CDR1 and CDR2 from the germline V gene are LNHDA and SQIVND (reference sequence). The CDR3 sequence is CASSITGESYTF. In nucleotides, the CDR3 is TGTGCCAGTAGTATAACAGGGGAAAGCTACACCTTC.

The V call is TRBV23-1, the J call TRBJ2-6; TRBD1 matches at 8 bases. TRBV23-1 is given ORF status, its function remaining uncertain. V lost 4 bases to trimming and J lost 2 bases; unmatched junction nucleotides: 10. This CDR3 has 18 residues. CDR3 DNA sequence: TGCGCCAGCAGTCTCTCCCGGCAGGGGGCGCCTGGGGCCAACGTCCTGACTTTC. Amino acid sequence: CASSLSRQGAPGANVLTF.

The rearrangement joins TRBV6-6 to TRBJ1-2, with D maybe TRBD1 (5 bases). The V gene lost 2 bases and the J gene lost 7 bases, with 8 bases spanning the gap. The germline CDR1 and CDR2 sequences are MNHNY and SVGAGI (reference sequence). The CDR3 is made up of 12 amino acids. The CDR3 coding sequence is TGTGCCAGCAGTTACATCCAGGGTGGCTACACCTTC. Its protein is CASSYIQGGYTF.

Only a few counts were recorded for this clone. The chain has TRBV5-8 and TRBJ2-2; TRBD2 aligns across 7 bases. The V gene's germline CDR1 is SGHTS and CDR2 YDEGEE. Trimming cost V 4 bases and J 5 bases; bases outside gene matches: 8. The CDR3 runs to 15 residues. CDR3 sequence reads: CASSQRGGITGELFF. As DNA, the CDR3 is TGTGCCAGCAGCCAAAGGGGAGGGATTACCGGGGAGCTGTTTTTT.

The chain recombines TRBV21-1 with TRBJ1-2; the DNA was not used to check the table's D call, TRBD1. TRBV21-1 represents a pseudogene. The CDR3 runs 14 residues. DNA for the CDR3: TGTGCCAGCAGCAAAAGCCCCCAGCAGGGCCCCTACACCTTC. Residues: CASSKSPQQGPYTF.

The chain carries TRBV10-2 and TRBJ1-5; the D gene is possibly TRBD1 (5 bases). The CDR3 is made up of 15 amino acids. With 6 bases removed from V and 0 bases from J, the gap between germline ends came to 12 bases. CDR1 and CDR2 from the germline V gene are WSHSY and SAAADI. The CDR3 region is CASSLTEYSNQPQHF. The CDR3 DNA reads TGCGCCAGCAGCTTGACAGAGTATAGCAATCAGCCCCAGCATTTT.

As DNA, the CDR3 is TGTGCCATCAAAACAGGGGGTTACACTGAAGCTTTCTTT. This codes for CAIKTGGYTEAFF. The chain combines TRBV10-3 with TRBJ1-1; TRBD1 aligns across 8 bases. This CDR3 has 13 amino acids. Germline V gene sequence: CDR1 ENHRY, CDR2 SYGVKD. J lost 3 bases, V lost 7 bases, and 4 bases had no gene match.

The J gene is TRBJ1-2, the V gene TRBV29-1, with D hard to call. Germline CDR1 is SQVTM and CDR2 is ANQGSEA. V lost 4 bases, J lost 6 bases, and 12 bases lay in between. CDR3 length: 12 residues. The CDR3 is CSVVAAIDGYTF. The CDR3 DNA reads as TGCAGCGTTGTCGCGGCGATAGATGGCTACACCTTC.

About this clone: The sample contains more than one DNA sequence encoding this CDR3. CDR3 nucleotide sequence: TGTGCCAGCAGGGGACAGGGAGGTCAGCCCCAGCATTTT. Protein sequence: CASRGQGGQPQHF. This chain joins TRBV2 and TRBJ1-5; TRBD1 matches 9 bases. Trimming at V came to 6 bases and at J to 6 bases, leaving 3 bases not matched to a gene. CDR3 length equals 13 residues. Per germline, CDR1 SNHLY and CDR2 FYNNEI.

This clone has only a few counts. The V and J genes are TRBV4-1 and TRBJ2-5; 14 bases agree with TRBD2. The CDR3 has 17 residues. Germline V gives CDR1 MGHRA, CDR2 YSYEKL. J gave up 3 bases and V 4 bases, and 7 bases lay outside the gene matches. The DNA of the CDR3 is TGCGCCAGCAGCCGATCACCGGGACTAGCGGGGGAAGAGACCCAGTACTTC. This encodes CASSRSPGLAGEETQYF.

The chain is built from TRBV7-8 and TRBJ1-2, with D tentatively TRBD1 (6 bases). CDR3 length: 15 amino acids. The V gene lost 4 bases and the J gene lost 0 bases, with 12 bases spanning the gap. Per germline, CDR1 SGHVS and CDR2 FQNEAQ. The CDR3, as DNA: TGTGCCAGCAGCTCCGACAGGCGAACTAACTATGGCTACACCTTC. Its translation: CASSSDRRTNYGYTF.

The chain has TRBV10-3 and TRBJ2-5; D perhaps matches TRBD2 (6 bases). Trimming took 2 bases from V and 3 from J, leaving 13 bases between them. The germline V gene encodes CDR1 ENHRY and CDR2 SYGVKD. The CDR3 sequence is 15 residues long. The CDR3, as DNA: TGTGCCATCAGTGAGGACGGGGACTTAAAAGAGACCCAGTACTTC. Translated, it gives CAISEDGDLKETQYF.

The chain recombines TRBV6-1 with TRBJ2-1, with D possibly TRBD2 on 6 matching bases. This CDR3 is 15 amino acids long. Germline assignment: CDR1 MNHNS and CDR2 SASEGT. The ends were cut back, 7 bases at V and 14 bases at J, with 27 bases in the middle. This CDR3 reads CASTRHVQATGEEFF. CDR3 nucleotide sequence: TGTGCCAGCACCCGTCATGTGCAAGCAACGGGGGAGGAGTTCTTC.

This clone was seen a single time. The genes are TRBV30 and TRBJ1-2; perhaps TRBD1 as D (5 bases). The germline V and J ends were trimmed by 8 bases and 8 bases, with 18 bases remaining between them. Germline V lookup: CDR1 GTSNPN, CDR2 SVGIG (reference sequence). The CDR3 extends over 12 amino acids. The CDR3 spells CAGAGPLRGYTF. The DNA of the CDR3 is TGTGCCGGAGCAGGGCCCCTGCGCGGCTACACCTTC.